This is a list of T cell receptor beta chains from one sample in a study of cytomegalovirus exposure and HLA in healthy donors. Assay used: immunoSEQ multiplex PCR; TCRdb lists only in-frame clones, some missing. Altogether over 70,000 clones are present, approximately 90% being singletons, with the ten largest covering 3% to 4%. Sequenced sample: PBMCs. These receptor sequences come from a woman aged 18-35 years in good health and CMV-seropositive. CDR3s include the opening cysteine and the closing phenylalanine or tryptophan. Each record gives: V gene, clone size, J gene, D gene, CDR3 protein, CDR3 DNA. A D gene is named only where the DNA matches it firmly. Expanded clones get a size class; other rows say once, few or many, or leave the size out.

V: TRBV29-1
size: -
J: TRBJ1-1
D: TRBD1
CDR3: CSVDETGVTEAFF
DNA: TGCAGCGTCGATGAAACAGGGGTGACTGAAGCTTTCTTT

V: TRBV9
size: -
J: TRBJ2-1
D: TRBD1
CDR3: CASSPGTGYNEQFF
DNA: TGTGCCAGCAGCCCCGGGACAGGGTACAATGAGCAGTTCTTC

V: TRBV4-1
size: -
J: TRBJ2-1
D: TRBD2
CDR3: CASSSSGRDYNEQFF
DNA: TGCGCCAGCAGCTCTAGCGGGAGGGACTACAATGAGCAGTTCTTC

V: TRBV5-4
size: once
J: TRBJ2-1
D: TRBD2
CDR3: CASSPNPSPTRLAGDNEQFF
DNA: TGTGCCAGCAGCCCGAACCCGAGCCCCACCAGACTAGCGGGGGACAATGAGCAGTTCTTC

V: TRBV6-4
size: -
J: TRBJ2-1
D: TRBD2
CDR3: CASSPLAGVNNEQFF
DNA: TGTGCCAGCAGCCCTCTAGCGGGGGTGAACAATGAGCAGTTCTTC

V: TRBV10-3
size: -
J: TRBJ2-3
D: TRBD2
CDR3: CAISASGDSTDTQYF
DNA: TGTGCCATCAGCGCTAGCGGGGATAGCACAGATACGCAGTATTTT

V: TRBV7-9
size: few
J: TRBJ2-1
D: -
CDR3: CASSLAVDNEQFF
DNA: TGTGCCAGCAGCTTAGCAGTAGACAATGAGCAGTTCTTC

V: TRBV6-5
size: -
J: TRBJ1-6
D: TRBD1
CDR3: CASSRGTGRDSPLHF
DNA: TGTGCCAGCAGTCGAGGGACAGGGAGGGACTCACCCCTCCACTTT

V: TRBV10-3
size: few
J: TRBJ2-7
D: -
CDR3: CAISDLGRSNEQYF
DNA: TGTGCCATCAGTGATTTGGGCCGGTCGAACGAGCAGTACTTC

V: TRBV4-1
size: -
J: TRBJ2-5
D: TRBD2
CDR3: CASSQVWREGEETQYF
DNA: TGCGCCAGCAGCCAAGTCTGGCGGGAGGGAGAAGAGACCCAGTACTTC

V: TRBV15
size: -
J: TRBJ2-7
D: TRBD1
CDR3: CATSISGTALYEQYF
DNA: TGTGCCACCAGCATATCCGGGACAGCCCTCTACGAGCAGTACTTC

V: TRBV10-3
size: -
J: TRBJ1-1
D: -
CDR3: CAIRVRDTEAFF
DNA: TGTGCCATCAGGGTGAGGGACACTGAAGCTTTCTTT

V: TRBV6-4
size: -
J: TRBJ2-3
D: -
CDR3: CASSDGTSTDTQYF
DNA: TGTGCCAGCAGTGACGGGACTAGCACAGATACGCAGTATTTT

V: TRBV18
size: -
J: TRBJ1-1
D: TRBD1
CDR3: CASLGTGRQTEAFF
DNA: TGTGCCAGCTTGGGGACAGGGAGGCAAACTGAAGCTTTCTTT

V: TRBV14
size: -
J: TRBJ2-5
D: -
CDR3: CASSQDPGKETQYF
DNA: TGTGCCAGCAGCCAAGACCCGGGGAAGGAGACCCAGTACTTC

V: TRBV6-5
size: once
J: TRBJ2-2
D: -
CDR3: CASSPVNTGELFF
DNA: TGTGCCAGCAGTCCAGTGAACACCGGGGAGCTGTTTTTT

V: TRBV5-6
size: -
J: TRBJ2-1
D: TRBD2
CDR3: CASSLWLAGGLGNEQFF
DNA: TGTGCCAGCAGCTTATGGCTAGCGGGGGGGCTAGGCAATGAGCAGTTCTTC

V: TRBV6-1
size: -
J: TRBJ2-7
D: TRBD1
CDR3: CATNRGSNEQYF
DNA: TGTGCCACCAACAGGGGTAGCAACGAGCAGTACTTC

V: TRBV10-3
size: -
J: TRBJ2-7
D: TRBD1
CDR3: CATTGDQTYEQYF
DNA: TGTGCCACCACAGGGGACCAAACCTACGAGCAGTACTTC

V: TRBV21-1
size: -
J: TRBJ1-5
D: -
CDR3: CASSKEIGTLHLYSNQPQHF
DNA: TGTGCCAGCAGCAAAGAGATTGGGACACTCCACCTCTATAGCAATCAGCCCCAGCATTTT

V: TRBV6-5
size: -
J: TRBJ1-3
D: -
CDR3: CASSYSIGGLGNTIYF
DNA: TGTGCCAGCAGTTACTCGATCGGGGGGTTAGGAAACACCATATATTTT

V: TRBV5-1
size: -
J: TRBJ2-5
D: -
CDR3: CASSQDETQYF
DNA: TGCGCCAGCAGCCAGGATGAGACCCAGTACTTC

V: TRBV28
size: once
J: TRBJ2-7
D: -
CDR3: CASSIRGVYNEQYF
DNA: TGTGCCAGCAGTATTCGAGGAGTCTATAACGAGCAGTACTTC

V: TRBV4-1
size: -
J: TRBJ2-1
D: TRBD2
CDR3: CASSRPGGPYNEQFF
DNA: TGCGCCAGCAGCCGACCGGGAGGCCCCTACAATGAGCAGTTCTTC

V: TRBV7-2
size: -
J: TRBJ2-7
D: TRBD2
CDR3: CASSLFPLAGGHEQYF
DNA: TGTGCCAGCAGCTTATTCCCCCTGGCGGGGGGACACGAGCAGTACTTC

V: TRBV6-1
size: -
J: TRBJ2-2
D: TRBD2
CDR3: CASSEASGSLASGELFF
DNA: TGTGCCAGCAGTGAAGCTAGCGGGTCGCTTGCCAGCGGGGAGCTGTTTTTT

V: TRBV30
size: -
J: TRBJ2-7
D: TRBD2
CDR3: CAWTKEPGLAGVSYEQYF
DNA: TGTGCCTGGACTAAAGAACCGGGACTAGCGGGGGTCTCCTACGAGCAGTACTTC

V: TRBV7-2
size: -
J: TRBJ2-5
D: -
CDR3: CASTQTPRVNMFGETQYF
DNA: TGTGCCAGCACCCAAACCCCCAGGGTGAACATGTTCGGAGAGACCCAGTACTTC

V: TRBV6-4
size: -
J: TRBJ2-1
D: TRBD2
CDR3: CASSTSGEKSEQFF
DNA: TGTGCCAGCAGCACTAGCGGAGAGAAGTCTGAGCAGTTCTTC

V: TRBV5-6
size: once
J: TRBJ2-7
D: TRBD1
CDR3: CASSSGQGMFVYF
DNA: TGTGCCAGCAGCTCCGGACAGGGAATGTTTGTTTACTTC

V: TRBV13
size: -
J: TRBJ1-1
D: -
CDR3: CASSLFGGLAFF
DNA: TGTGCCAGCAGCTTATTTGGGGGCCTAGCTTTCTTT